Given below is one T cell receptor beta chain in context. With the 5' RACE reads reprocessed, TCRdb shows one record per CDR3 protein and no DNA. Its clone listing holds approximately 400,000 distinct CDR3 sequences. This CDR3 is 16 amino acids long. The V gene's germline CDR1 is SGHAT and CDR2 FQNNGV. The data were obtained in a study of monozygotic twins with inflammatory bowel disease. The receptor was derived from a human donor with ulcerative colitis or Crohn's disease, or a healthy co-twin of an affected twin (not recorded which). The sample was blood. This chain connects TRBV11-2 to TRBJ2-2; as DNA is missing, the TRBD2 call by TCRdb cannot be tested. The chain's CDR3 is CASSPYRAGGGGELFF.